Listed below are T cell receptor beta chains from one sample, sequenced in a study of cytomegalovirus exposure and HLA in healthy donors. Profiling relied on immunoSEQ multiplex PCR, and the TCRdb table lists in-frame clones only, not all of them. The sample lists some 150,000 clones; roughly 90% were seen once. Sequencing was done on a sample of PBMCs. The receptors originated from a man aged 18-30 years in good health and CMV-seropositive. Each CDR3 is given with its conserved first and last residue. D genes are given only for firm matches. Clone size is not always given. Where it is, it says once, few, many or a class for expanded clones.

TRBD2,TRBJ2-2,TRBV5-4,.,TGTGCCAGCAGCTCGGGACTAGCGGGAACCGGGGAGCTGTTTTTT,CASSSGLAGTGELFF
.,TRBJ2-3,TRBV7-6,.,TGTGCCAGCAGCGGAGGACTACCCTACACAGATACGCAGTATTTT,CASSGGLPYTDTQYF
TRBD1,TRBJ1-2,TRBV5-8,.,TGTGCCAGCCGAGGACAGGGGCTTTATACGCATGGCTACACCTTC,CASRGQGLYTHGYTF
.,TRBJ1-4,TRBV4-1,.,TGCGCCAGCAGCCAAGATAGGAGGGAAAAACTGTTTTTT,CASSQDRREKLFF
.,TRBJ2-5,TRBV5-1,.,TGCGCCAGCAGCTTGGCCGGTAGTATTGGGACCCAGTACTTC,CASSLAGSIGTQYF
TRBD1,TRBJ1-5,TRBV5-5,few,TGTGCCAGCAGCCAGACAGGGGATGGTCAGCCCCAGCATTTT,CASSQTGDGQPQHF
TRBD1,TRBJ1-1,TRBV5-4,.,TGTGCCAGCAGCTTGGGGGGGACAGGGAACACTGAAGCTTTCTTT,CASSLGGTGNTEAFF
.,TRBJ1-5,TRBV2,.,TGTGCCAGCAGTGAAGCCACAGGTAGCAATCAGCCCCAGCATTTT,CASSEATGSNQPQHF
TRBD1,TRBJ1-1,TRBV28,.,TGTGCCAGCAGTCCCCCGGCGGGACAGGAAGCTTTCTTT,CASSPPAGQEAFF
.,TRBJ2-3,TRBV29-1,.,TGCAGCGCCCTTGGAGGGGCAGATACGCAGTATTTT,CSALGGADTQYF
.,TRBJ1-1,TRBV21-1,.,TGTGCCAGCAGCCCACCGAGTGGCGAAGGGGATGCTTTCTTT,CASSPPSGEGDAFF
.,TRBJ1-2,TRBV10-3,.,TGTGCCATCAGTGTGCAGGCACTCTATGGCTACACCTTC,CAISVQALYGYTF